Shown below are 18 T cell receptor beta chains from a single sample sequenced in a study of T-cell memory formation after mild COVID-19. TCRdb re-called the 5' RACE reads through MiXCR, storing one row per CDR3 protein. Of about 44,000 distinct CDR3 sequences listed, approximately 6.8% are singletons. Sequenced sample: PBMCs or a T cell subset sorted from them (not recorded which). Receptor source: a man between 18 and 35 years old who had mild COVID-19 (a few samples of this study predate the infection). Cell type and time point are not known.

This clonotype was seen only a few times. The V call is TRBV18, the J call TRBJ2-7; D unclear. V lost 3 bases to trimming and J lost 0 bases, with 6 bases between them. Germline V gives CDR1 KGHSH, CDR2 LQKENI. CDR3 length: 13 amino acids. CDR3 residues: CASSPPSSYEQYV. The CDR3 bases are TGTGCCAGCTCACCTCCGAGCTCCTACGAGCAGTACGTC.

In its sample, this clonotype ranks as medium-sized. V is TRBV7-6 and J is TRBJ2-2; 7 bases fit TRBD2. Germline-derived CDR1 and CDR2 are SGHVS and FNYEAQ. There are 15 residues in the CDR3. V was clipped by 5 bases and J by 9 bases; unmatched bases: 12. The CDR3 DNA reads TGTGCCAGCAGCCCCGCCGGCGGGAGCCGTTGGGAGCTGTTTTTT. This gives the protein CASSPAGGSRWELFF.

The chain is built from TRBV12-2 and TRBJ2-7; the tabulated D call, TRBD1, remains unverified against the DNA. TRBV12-2 is a listed pseudogene. This CDR3 comprises 18 residues. The CDR3 loop reads CASRLAIPTRGYSYEQYF. The CDR3 DNA is TGTGCAAGTCGCTTAGCAATCCCCACCCGGGGATACTCCTACGAGCAGTACTTC.

The chain has TRBV12-3 or TRBV12-4 and TRBJ2-3; 10 bases align to TRBD1. V shed 4 bases and J 2 bases; nucleotides not matched to a gene: 6. The CDR3 contains 16 residues. This chain's CDR3 is CASSWGQGLITDTQYF. The DNA of the CDR3 is TGTGCCAGCAGTTGGGGACAGGGGCTGATCACAGATACGCAGTATTTT.

In its sample, this clonotype was seen a few times. This chain connects TRBV20-1 to TRBJ2-7; D may be TRBD1 (6 bases). CDR3 length equals 15 residues. Trimming shortened V by 4 bases and J by 4 bases, and 20 bases separated the two germline ends. CDR1 is DFQATT and CDR2 is SNEGSKA in the germline V gene (reference sequence). CDR3 coding DNA: TGCAGTGCTACCGCCGGGACATCGAACCATTACGAGCAGTACGTC. Its protein product is CSATAGTSNHYEQYV.

This chain links TRBV7-2 with TRBJ1-5; a possible D gene is TRBD1 (5 bases). The germline V gene has CDR1 SGHTA and CDR2 FQGNSA. This CDR3 comprises 16 residues. The V gene lost 5 bases and the J gene lost 4 bases, with 18 bases spanning the gap. CDR3 DNA: TGTGCCAGCAGCCGGGGAGGGGTGTGGGGGAATCAGCCCCAGCATTTT. Translated: CASSRGGVWGNQPQHF.

This clonotype was detected only a few times. The DNA of the CDR3 is TGCGCCAGCAGCCAAGATTTATGGCAGAACTATGGCTACACCTTC. Amino acid sequence: CASSQDLWQNYGYTF. J is TRBJ1-2 and V is TRBV4-3; D unresolved. This CDR3 has 15 amino acids. V lost 0 bases to trimming and J lost 2 bases, with 10 bases between them. The germline gives CDR1 LGHNA, CDR2 YSLEER.

The chain recombines TRBV5-1 with TRBJ2-2; 7 bases are shared with TRBD1. This CDR3 is built from 15 residues. V was pared by 6 bases and J by 0 bases, with 5 bases of the junction left unmatched. Germline CDR1 and CDR2: SGHRS and YFSETQ. In DNA form, the CDR3 reads TGCGCCAGCACCCGGGACAGCGCGAACACCGGGGAGCTGTTTTTT. It is translated as CASTRDSANTGELFF.

V and J are TRBV28 and TRBJ2-4; D is undetermined. Trimming took 8 bases from V and 5 from J, leaving 19 bases between them. CDR1 is MDHEN, CDR2 SYDVKM, per germline. The CDR3 has 15 residues. For the CDR3, the DNA is TGTGCCAGCGGGCCCGTGGGTACTGGAGAAAACATTCAGTACTTC. Its translation is CASGPVGTGENIQYF.

In this sample, this clonotype turned up a few times. The chain is built from TRBV12-5 and TRBJ2-3, with a weak D call TRBD2 (5 bases). The V gene lost 6 bases and the J gene lost 4 bases, with 11 bases spanning the gap. The CDR3 spans 13 residues. Germline values: CDR1 LGHNT, CDR2 FRNRAP. This CDR3 reads CASGPSGADTQYF. The CDR3 coding sequence is TGTGCTAGTGGCCCTTCCGGGGCAGATACGCAGTATTTT.

The V call is TRBV5-1, the J call TRBJ2-5, with 9 bases fitting TRBD1. CDR3 length: 14 amino acids. Germline trimming cut 3 bases from V and 4 bases from J; bases unmatched to any gene: 4. From germline, CDR1 is SGHRS and CDR2 YFSETQ. The CDR3 coding sequence is TGCGCCAGCAGCTCCGGACAGGGGCGAGAGACCCAGTACTTC. It yields the protein CASSSGQGRETQYF.

The sample holds many counts of this clonotype. The rearrangement uses TRBV7-6 and TRBJ2-7; 12 bases line up with TRBD2. From germline, CDR1 is SGHVS and CDR2 FNYEAQ. After removal of 5 bases from V and 0 bases from J, the junction contained 8 bases not matched to a gene. This CDR3 is 17 amino acids long. The CDR3 sequence: CASSPLLTSGGSYEQYF. The CDR3 coding sequence is TGTGCCAGCAGCCCGCTGCTGACTAGCGGGGGCTCCTACGAGCAGTACTTC.

Many counts were recorded for this clonotype. The J gene is TRBJ2-7, the V gene TRBV7-9; no definite D call. V dropped 5 bases and J dropped 0 bases, with 5 bases sitting between them. Germline assignment: CDR1 SEHNR and CDR2 FQNEAQ (reference sequence). CDR3 length: 12 residues. The CDR3: CASSPSSYEQYV. The CDR3 region has the DNA TGTGCCAGCAGCCCTAGCTCCTACGAGCAGTACGTC.

This clonotype was seen more than once but under ten times. J is TRBJ1-1 and V is TRBV7-2; TRBD1 is a possible D gene (5 bases). The CDR3 contains 17 residues. Germline V gene data show CDR1 as SGHTA and CDR2 as FQGNSA. The V and J ends lost 1 base and 3 bases respectively, with 18 bases between them. The CDR3 nucleotides are TGTGCCAGCAGCTTAGATCTGGGGGGTCTTTTTTACACTGAAGCTTTCTTT. This encodes CASSLDLGGLFYTEAFF.

The genes are TRBV7-9 and TRBJ1-5; D is uncertain. Germline CDR1 and CDR2: SEHNR and FQNEAQ (reference sequence). The CDR3 length is 12 residues. Trimming took 3 bases from V and 5 from J, leaving 5 bases between them. Written as DNA, the CDR3 is TGTGCCAGCAGCTTTTCAGATCAGCCCCAGCATTTT. Amino acid sequence: CASSFSDQPQHF.

This clonotype was seen more than once but under ten times. This chain uses TRBV5-1 with TRBJ2-5; possible D gene TRBD1, 6 bases. CDR3 size: 14 residues. Trimming removed 4 bases from V and 1 base from J, with 11 bases in between. The germline gives CDR1 SGHRS, CDR2 YFSETQ. Here the CDR3 DNA reads TGCGCCAGCAGCGTCCAGGGGACCCAAGAGACCCAGTACTTC. As protein: CASSVQGTQETQYF.

J is TRBJ1-5 and V is TRBV20-1; D is unclear. The germline V gene has CDR1 DFQATT and CDR2 SNEGSKA (reference sequence). This CDR3 comprises 13 residues. Deletions cut 3 bases from V and 0 bases from J, with 6 bases between. DNA for the CDR3: TGCAGTGCTAGTGAGGTTAGCAATCAGCCCCAGCATTTT. Its protein product is CSASEVSNQPQHF.

The chain uses TRBV7-9 and TRBJ1-2; 11 bases are shared with TRBD1. V trimming: 5 bases; J trimming: 7 bases; junction bases outside the gene matches: 9. CDR3 size: 15 residues. The germline V gene has CDR1 SEHNR and CDR2 FQNEAQ (reference sequence). Here the CDR3 reads CASSPSGQGASGYTF. CDR3 nucleotides: TGTGCCAGCAGCCCAAGTGGACAGGGGGCGAGTGGCTACACCTTC. Filled out from reference TRBV7-9 and TRBJ1-2, the complete variable domain reads DTGVSQNPRHKITKRGQNVTFRCDPISEHNRLYWYRQTLGQGPEFLTYFQNEAQLEKSRLLSDRFSAERPKGSFSTLEIQRTEQGDSAMYLCASSPSGQGASGYTFGSGTRLTVV.